The T cell receptor beta chain described here comes from a study of CXCR3-negative and CXCR3-positive naive CD8 T cells. The authors made the TRB cDNA libraries by 5' RACE using UMI labels. TCRdb reanalyzed the 5' RACE reads and collapses them to one entry per CDR3 protein, without DNA. The table for this sample gives 60,000 or so distinct CDR3 sequences. There are 14 residues in the CDR3. Germline assignment: CDR1 SGHRS and CDR2 YFSETQ. This TCR was recovered from a human donor in good health. Some clones in this sample may be carry-over from other donors' samples. Specimen: memory CD8+ T cells from blood. The V call is TRBV5-1, the J call TRBJ2-2; the TRBD1 assignment by TCRdb is unverifiable without DNA. The CDR3 protein is CASRPGTTTGELFF.